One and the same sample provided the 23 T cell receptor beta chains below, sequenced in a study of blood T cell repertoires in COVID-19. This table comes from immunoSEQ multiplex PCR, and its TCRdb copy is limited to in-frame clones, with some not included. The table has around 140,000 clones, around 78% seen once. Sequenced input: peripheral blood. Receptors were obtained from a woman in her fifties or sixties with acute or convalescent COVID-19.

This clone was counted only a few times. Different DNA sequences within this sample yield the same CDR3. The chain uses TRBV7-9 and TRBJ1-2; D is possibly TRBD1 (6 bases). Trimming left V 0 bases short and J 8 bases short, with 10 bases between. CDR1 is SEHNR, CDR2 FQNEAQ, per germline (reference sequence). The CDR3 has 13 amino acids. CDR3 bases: TGTGCCAGCAGCTTAGCACAGGGTTGGGGCTACACCTTC. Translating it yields CASSLAQGWGYTF. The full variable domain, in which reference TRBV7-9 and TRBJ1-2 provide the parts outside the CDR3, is DTGVSQNPRHKITKRGQNVTFRCDPISEHNRLYWYRQTLGQGPEFLTYFQNEAQLEKSRLLSDRFSAERPKGSFSTLEIQRTEQGDSAMYLCASSLAQGWGYTFGSGTRLTVV.

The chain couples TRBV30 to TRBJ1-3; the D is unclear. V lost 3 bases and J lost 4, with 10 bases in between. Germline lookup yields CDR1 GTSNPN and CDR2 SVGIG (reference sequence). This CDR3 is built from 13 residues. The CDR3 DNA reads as TGTGCCTGGAGCGGTGGGCCCGGAAACACCATATATTTT. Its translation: CAWSGGPGNTIYF.

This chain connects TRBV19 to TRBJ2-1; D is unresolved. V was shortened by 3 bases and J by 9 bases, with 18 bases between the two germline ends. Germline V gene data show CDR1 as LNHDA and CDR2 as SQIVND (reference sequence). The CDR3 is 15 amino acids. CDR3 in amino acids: CASSIRPLSRSEQFF. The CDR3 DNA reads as TGTGCCAGTAGTATCCGCCCCCTCAGCCGGAGTGAGCAGTTCTTC.

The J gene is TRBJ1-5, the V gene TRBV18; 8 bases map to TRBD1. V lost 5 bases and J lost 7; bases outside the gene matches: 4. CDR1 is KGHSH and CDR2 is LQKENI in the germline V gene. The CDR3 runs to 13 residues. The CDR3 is CASSEDRDQPQHF. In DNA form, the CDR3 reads TGTGCCAGCTCAGAGGACAGGGACCAGCCCCAGCATTTT. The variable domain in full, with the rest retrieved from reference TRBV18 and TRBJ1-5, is NAGVMQNPRHLVRRRGQEARLRCSPMKGHSHVYWYRQLPEEGLKFMVYLQKENIIDESGMPKERFSAEFPKEGPSILRIQQVVRGDSAAYFCASSEDRDQPQHFGDGTRLSIL.

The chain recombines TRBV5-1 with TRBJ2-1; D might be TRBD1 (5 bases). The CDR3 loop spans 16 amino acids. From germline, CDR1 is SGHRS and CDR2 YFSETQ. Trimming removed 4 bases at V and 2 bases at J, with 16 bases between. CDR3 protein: CASSPRGAGPYNEQFF. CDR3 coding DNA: TGCGCCAGCAGCCCTAGGGGCGCCGGGCCCTACAATGAGCAGTTCTTC.

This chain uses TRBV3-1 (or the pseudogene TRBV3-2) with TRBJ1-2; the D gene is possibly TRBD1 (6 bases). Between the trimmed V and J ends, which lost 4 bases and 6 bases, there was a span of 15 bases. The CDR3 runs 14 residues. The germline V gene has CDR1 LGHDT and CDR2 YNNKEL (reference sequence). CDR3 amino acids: CASSLVDRPHGYTF. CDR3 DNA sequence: TGTGCCAGCAGCCTCGTCGACAGGCCACATGGCTACACCTTC.

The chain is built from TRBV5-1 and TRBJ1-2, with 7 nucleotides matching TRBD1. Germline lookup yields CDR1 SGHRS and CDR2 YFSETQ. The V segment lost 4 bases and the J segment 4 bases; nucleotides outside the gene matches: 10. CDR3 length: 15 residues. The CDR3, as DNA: TGCGCCAGCAGCCCTCGGACAGGCGACATCTATGGCTACACCTTC. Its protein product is CASSPRTGDIYGYTF.

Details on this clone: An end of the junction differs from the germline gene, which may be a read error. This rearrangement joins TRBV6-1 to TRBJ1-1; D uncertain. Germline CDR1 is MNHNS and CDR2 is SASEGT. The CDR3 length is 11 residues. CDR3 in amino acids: CASSEFGGPRF. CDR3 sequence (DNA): TGTGCCAGCAGTGAATTTGGAGGTCCGCGTTTT.

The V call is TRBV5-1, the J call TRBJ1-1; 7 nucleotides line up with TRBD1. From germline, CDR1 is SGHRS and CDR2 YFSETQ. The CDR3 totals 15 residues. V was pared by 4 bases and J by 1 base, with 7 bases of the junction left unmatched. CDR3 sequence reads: CASSPGGSGNTEAFF. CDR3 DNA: TGCGCCAGCAGCCCAGGGGGGAGTGGGAACACTGAAGCTTTCTTT.

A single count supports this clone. CDR3 coding DNA: TGTGCCAGCTCACCATCCTTGGGACTCTATGGCTACACCTTC. Its protein product is CASSPSLGLYGYTF. The gene calls are TRBV18 and TRBJ1-2, with D possibly being TRBD1 (5 bases). Germline CDR1 is KGHSH and CDR2 is LQKENI. This CDR3 has 14 residues. V was shortened by 2 bases and J by 4 bases, with 11 bases between the two germline ends.

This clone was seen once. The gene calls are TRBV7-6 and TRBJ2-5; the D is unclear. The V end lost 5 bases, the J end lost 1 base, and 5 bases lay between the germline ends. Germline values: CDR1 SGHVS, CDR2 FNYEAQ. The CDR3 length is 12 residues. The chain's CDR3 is CASSVLQETQYF. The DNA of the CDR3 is TGTGCCAGCAGCGTTCTCCAAGAGACCCAGTACTTC.

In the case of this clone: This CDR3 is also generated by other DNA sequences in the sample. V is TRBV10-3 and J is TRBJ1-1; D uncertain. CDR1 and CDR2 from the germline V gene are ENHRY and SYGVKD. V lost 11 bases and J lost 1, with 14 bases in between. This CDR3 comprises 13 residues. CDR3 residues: CAVRAEANTEAFF. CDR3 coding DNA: TGTGCCGTCCGGGCGGAGGCGAACACTGAAGCTTTCTTT.

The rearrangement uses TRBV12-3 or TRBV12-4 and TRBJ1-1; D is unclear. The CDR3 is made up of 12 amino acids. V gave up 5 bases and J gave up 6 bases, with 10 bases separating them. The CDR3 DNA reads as TGTGCCAGCAGTAGTCGGAGGGCTGAAGCTTTCTTT. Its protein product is CASSSRRAEAFF.

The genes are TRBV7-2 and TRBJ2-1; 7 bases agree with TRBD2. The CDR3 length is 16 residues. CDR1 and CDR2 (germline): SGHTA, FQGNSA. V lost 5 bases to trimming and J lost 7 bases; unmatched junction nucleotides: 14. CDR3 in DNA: TGTGCCAGCAGCCGCCGTAGGCTAGCGGAGGGGAATGAGCAGTTCTTC. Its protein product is CASSRRRLAEGNEQFF.

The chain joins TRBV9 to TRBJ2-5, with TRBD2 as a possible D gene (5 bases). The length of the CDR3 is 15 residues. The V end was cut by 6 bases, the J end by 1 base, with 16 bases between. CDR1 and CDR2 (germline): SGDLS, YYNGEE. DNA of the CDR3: TGTGCCAGCAATCCGGAGAGGGCCGGCCAAGAGACCCAGTACTTC. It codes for CASNPERAGQETQYF.

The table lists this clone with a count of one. The CDR3 DNA reads TGTGCCAGCAGCCCAAGACGGGTGGCTATCGCTGAAGCTTTCTTT. The encoded protein is CASSPRRVAIAEAFF. This rearrangement joins TRBV3-1 (or the pseudogene TRBV3-2) to TRBJ1-1, with D uncertain. CDR1 is LGHDT and CDR2 is YNNKEL in the germline V gene (reference sequence). The ends were cut back, 4 bases at V and 6 bases at J, with 18 bases in the middle. This CDR3 region has 15 residues.

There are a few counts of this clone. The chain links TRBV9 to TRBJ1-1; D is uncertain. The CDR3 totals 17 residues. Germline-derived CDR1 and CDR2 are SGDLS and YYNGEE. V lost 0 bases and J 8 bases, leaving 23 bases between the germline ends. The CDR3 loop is CASSVGGQSLIRAEAFF. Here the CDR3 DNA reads TGTGCCAGCAGCGTAGGCGGGCAGTCGTTGATTCGGGCCGAAGCTTTCTTT. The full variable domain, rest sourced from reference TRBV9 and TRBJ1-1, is DSGVTQTPKHLITATGQRVTLRCSPRSGDLSVYWYQQSLDQGLQFLIQYYNGEERAKGNILERFSAQQFPDLHSELNLSSLELGDSALYFCASSVGGQSLIRAEAFFGQGTRLTVV.

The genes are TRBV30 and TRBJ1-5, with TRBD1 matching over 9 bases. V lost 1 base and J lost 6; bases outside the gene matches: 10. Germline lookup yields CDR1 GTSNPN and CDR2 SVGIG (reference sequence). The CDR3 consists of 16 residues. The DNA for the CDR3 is TGTGCCTGGAGTGACTGGGCCGGGACAGGGTCTCAGCCCCAGCATTTT. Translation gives CAWSDWAGTGSQPQHF.

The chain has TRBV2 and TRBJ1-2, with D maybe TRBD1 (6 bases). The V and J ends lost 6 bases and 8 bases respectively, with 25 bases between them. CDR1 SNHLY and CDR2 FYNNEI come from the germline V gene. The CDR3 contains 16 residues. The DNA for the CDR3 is TGTGCCAGCAGGAGGACCCGGGACACCCCGATTTCAGGCTACACCTTC. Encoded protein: CASRRTRDTPISGYTF.

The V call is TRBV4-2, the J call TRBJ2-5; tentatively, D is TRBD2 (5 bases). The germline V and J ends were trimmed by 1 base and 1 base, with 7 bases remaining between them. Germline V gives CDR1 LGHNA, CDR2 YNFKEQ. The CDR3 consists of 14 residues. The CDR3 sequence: CASSQGGSQETQYF. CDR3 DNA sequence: TGTGCCAGCAGCCAAGGTGGGAGCCAAGAGACCCAGTACTTC.

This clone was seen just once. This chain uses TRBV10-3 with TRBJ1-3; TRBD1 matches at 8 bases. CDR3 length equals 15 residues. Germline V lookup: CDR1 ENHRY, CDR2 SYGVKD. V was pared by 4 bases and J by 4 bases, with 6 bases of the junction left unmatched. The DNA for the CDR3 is TGTGCCATCAGTGTCGGACAGGGCCAAGGAAACACCATATATTTT. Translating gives CAISVGQGQGNTIYF.

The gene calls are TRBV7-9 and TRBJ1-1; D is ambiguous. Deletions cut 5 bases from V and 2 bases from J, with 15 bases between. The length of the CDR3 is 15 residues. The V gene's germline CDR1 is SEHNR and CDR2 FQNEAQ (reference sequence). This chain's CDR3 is CASSPPGGLNTEAFF. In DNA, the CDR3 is TGTGCCAGCAGCCCTCCAGGAGGTTTAAACACTGAAGCTTTCTTT.

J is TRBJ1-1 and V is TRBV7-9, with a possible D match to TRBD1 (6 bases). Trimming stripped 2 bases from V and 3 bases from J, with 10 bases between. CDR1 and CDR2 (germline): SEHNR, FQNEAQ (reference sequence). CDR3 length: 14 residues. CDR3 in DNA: TGTGCCAGCAGCTTACAACAGGGACACACTGAAGCTTTCTTT. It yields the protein CASSLQQGHTEAFF.